These T cell receptor beta chains were read from a single sample in a study of blood T cell repertoires in COVID-19. Data came from immunoSEQ multiplex PCR; TCRdb stores just in-frame clones and leaves some out. The sample contains about 160,000 clones, 85% of which appear only once. Sequenced sample: peripheral blood. These receptor sequences come from a woman in her 50s with COVID-19, enrolled during active disease. CDR3s include the opening cysteine and the closing phenylalanine or tryptophan. A D gene is named only where the DNA matches it firmly. Only some rows state a clone size, as once, few, many or a class for expanded clones.

CDR3 DNA: TGTGCCAGCAGCCAGTCCACTAGCGGGAGCTACCAAGAGACCCAGTACTTC
CDR3 protein: CASSQSTSGSYQETQYF
CDR3 length: 17
clone size: NA
J gene: TRBJ2-5
V gene: TRBV4-2
D gene: TRBD2

CDR3 DNA: TGTGTCAGAAGCTTAGGCACGTCGGGGGGGCCCAATGAGCAGTTCTTC
CDR3 protein: CVRSLGTSGGPNEQFF
CDR3 length: 16
clone size: NA
J gene: TRBJ2-1
V gene: TRBV7-5
D gene: NA

CDR3 DNA: TGTGCCTGGACCAGACAGGGGGCTAAGGAGACCCAGTACTTC
CDR3 protein: CAWTRQGAKETQYF
CDR3 length: 14
clone size: NA
J gene: TRBJ2-5
V gene: TRBV30
D gene: TRBD1

CDR3 DNA: TGTGCCAGCAGGAGGACAGGGGGGGCTGAAGAGACCCAGTACTTC
CDR3 protein: CASRRTGGAEETQYF
CDR3 length: 15
clone size: NA
J gene: TRBJ2-5
V gene: TRBV2
D gene: TRBD1

CDR3 DNA: TGTGCCAGCAGCGGACGACTAGCGGGGGGAGGCAATGAGCAGTTCTTC
CDR3 protein: CASSGRLAGGGNEQFF
CDR3 length: 16
clone size: NA
J gene: TRBJ2-1
V gene: TRBV3-1/TRBV3-2
D gene: TRBD2

CDR3 DNA: TGTGCCAGCAGTCTTAACTATGGCTACACCTTC
CDR3 protein: CASSLNYGYTF
CDR3 length: 11
clone size: NA
J gene: TRBJ1-2
V gene: TRBV7-9
D gene: NA

CDR3 DNA: TGTGCCTGGAGTGTTGGGGCGGGGGGATTCGAGCAGTACTTC
CDR3 protein: CAWSVGAGGFEQYF
CDR3 length: 14
clone size: NA
J gene: TRBJ2-7
V gene: TRBV30
D gene: TRBD2

CDR3 DNA: TGCGCCAGCAGCCGGACAGGGAGGGACACTGAAGCTTTCTTT
CDR3 protein: CASSRTGRDTEAFF
CDR3 length: 14
clone size: NA
J gene: TRBJ1-1
V gene: TRBV4-1
D gene: TRBD1

CDR3 DNA: TGTGCCAGCAGTTCCTCAGGGGAAGAGCAGTACTTC
CDR3 protein: CASSSSGEEQYF
CDR3 length: 12
clone size: NA
J gene: TRBJ2-7
V gene: TRBV6-9
D gene: NA

CDR3 DNA: TGTGCAAGTCGCTTAGGACAGGGCTATGGCTACACCTTC
CDR3 protein: CASRLGQGYGYTF
CDR3 length: 13
clone size: NA
J gene: TRBJ1-2
V gene: TRBV12-2
D gene: NA

CDR3 DNA: TGTGCCAGCAGCCGCGGGGGTTTTGCAACTAATGAAAAACTGTTTTTT
CDR3 protein: CASSRGGFATNEKLFF
CDR3 length: 16
clone size: few
J gene: TRBJ1-4
V gene: TRBV5-4
D gene: NA

CDR3 DNA: TGTGCCAGCAGCCCCCTCCGGACTAGCTGGGGGGAGACCCAGTACTTC
CDR3 protein: CASSPLRTSWGETQYF
CDR3 length: 16
clone size: NA
J gene: TRBJ2-5
V gene: TRBV14
D gene: TRBD2

CDR3 DNA: TGTGCCAGCAGTTTGGCTAGTCGAGATACGCAGTATTTT
CDR3 protein: CASSLASRDTQYF
CDR3 length: 13
clone size: NA
J gene: TRBJ2-3
V gene: TRBV28
D gene: NA

CDR3 DNA: TGTGCCAGCAGCTCCACAGGGGTGGAAGAGACCCAGTACTTC
CDR3 protein: CASSSTGVEETQYF
CDR3 length: 14
clone size: NA
J gene: TRBJ2-5
V gene: TRBV7-3
D gene: TRBD1